These 5 T cell receptor beta chains came from one sample sequenced in a study of blood T cell repertoires in COVID-19. Assay: immunoSEQ multiplex PCR; the TCRdb copy retains only in-frame clones and omits some. The sample contains tens of thousands of clones, 75% to 85% of which appear only once. The material sequenced was peripheral blood. These receptors originate from a woman aged 55-69 years with acute or convalescent COVID-19.

The V and J genes are TRBV27 and TRBJ1-5; 7 bases line up with TRBD1. CDR3 length: 15 residues. V lost 5 bases, J lost 0 bases, and 4 bases stayed unmatched. CDR1 is MNHEY and CDR2 is SMNVEV in the germline V gene (reference sequence). CDR3 DNA: TGTGCCAGCAGTCGGACAGGTAATAGCAATCAGCCCCAGCATTTT. Translated: CASSRTGNSNQPQHF.

CDR3 residues: CASRPSGSGGYTF. For the CDR3, the DNA is TGTGCCAGCAGACCGTCAGGGTCAGGTGGCTACACCTTC. The chain is built from TRBV12-3 or TRBV12-4 and TRBJ1-2; possibly TRBD1 for D (5 bases). This CDR3 spans 13 amino acids. The ends were cut back, 6 bases at V and 7 bases at J, with 15 bases in the middle.

The CDR3 reads CASSPHRGRVQPQHF. The CDR3 nucleotides are TGTGCCAGTAGTCCCCACAGGGGGCGAGTTCAGCCCCAGCATTTT. The chain uses TRBV19 and TRBJ1-5; 9 nucleotides match TRBD1. The CDR3 loop spans 15 amino acids. CDR1 and CDR2 from the germline V gene are LNHDA and SQIVND (reference sequence). V lost 5 bases, J lost 6 bases, and 8 bases stayed unmatched.

This clone appeared a single time. V usage is TRBV5-1 and J usage is TRBJ2-1; tentative D call: TRBD1 (6 bases). Per germline, CDR1 SGHRS and CDR2 YFSETQ. Trimming cost V 4 bases and J 8 bases, with 13 bases left between them. This CDR3 spans 13 amino acids. CDR3 DNA sequence: TGCGCCAGCAGCCCCACAGGGAGCGATGAGCAGTTCTTC. This translates into CASSPTGSDEQFF.

The J gene is TRBJ2-2, the V gene TRBV27, with 7 positions matching TRBD1. CDR1 MNHEY and CDR2 SMNVEV come from the germline V gene (reference sequence). The CDR3 has 14 amino acids. V trimming: 8 bases; J trimming: 8 bases; junction bases outside the gene matches: 11. The CDR3 region is CASSWGTVAGELFF. Written as DNA, the CDR3 is TGTGCCAGCTCCTGGGGGACAGTGGCTGGGGAGCTGTTTTTT.